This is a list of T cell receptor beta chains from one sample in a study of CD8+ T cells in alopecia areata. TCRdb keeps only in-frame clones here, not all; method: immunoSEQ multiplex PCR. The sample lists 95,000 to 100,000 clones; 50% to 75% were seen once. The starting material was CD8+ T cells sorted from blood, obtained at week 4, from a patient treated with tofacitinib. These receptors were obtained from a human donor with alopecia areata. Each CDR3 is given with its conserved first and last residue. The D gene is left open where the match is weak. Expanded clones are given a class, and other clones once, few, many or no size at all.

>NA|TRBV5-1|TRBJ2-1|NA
CASGPGRSSYNEQFF
TGCGCCAGCGGACCCGGACGGAGCTCCTACAATGAGCAGTTCTTC
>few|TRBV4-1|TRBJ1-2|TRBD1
CASSHRGQGAEYGYTF
TGCGCCAGCAGCCACCGGGGACAGGGGGCGGAGTATGGCTACACCTTC
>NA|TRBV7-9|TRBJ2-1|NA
CASSSWDGNNEQFF
TGTGCCAGCAGCTCGTGGGACGGGAACAATGAGCAGTTCTTC
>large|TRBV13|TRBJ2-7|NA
CASSWGRNEQYF
TGTGCCAGCAGCTGGGGGCGGAACGAGCAGTACTTC
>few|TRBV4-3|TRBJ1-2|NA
CASSQERSSYGYTF
TGCGCCAGCAGCCAGGAGAGGTCCTCCTATGGCTACACCTTC
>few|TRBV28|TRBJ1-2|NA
CASSLTGHYGYTF
TGTGCCAGCAGCCTTACAGGGCACTATGGCTACACCTTC
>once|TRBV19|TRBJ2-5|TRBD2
CASSRSGGQETQYF
TGTGCCAGTAGTAGGAGCGGGGGCCAAGAGACCCAGTACTTC
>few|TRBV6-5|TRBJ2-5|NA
CASTMGGGGGETQYF
TGTGCCAGCACCATGGGAGGGGGCGGAGGGGAGACCCAGTACTTC
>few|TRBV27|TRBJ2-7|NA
CASSPYSGITYEQYF
TGTGCCAGCAGTCCATATTCCGGGATAACCTACGAGCAGTACTTC
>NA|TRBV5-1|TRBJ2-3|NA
CASRGLPVSTDTQYF
TGCGCCAGCAGGGGACTCCCGGTGAGCACAGATACGCAGTATTTT
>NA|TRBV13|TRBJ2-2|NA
CASSLRQENTGELFF
TGTGCCAGCAGCTTGCGGCAGGAGAACACCGGGGAGCTGTTTTTT
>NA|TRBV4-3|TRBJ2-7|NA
CASSPHSGFEQYF
TGCGCCAGCAGCCCACATAGCGGCTTCGAGCAGTACTTC
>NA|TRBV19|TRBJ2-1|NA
CASSIAELSSYNEQFF
TGTGCCAGTAGTATAGCGGAGCTCAGCTCCTACAATGAGCAGTTCTTC
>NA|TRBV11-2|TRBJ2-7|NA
CASSSSSSYEQYF
TGTGCCAGCAGTAGCTCTAGCTCCTACGAGCAGTACTTC
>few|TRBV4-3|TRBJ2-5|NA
CASSQYQGSGETQYF
TGCGCCAGCAGCCAATACCAGGGGTCTGGGGAGACCCAGTACTTC
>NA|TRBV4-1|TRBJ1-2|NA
CASSPVTGLDGYTF
TGCGCCAGCAGCCCCGTGACAGGTTTAGATGGCTACACCTTC
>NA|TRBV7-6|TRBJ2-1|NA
CASSLDFSGAYNEQFF
TGTGCCAGCAGCTTAGACTTTAGCGGAGCCTACAATGAGCAGTTCTTC
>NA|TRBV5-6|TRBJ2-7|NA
CANSEGTDSFYEQYF
TGTGCCAACAGCGAGGGGACCGACTCCTTCTACGAGCAGTACTTC
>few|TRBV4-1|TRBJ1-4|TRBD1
CASSQDHRGREKLFF
TGCGCCAGCAGCCAAGATCACAGGGGGAGAGAAAAACTGTTTTTT
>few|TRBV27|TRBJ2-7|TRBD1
CASSLLRVPGQVYEQYF
TGTGCCAGCAGTTTACTGAGAGTCCCTGGACAGGTCTACGAGCAGTACTTC
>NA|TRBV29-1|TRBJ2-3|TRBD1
CSAGGADTQYF
TGCAGCGCAGGGGGAGCAGATACGCAGTATTTT
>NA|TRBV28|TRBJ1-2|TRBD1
CASSQIQQGARGYTF
TGTGCCAGCAGTCAGATACAACAGGGGGCCCGTGGCTACACCTTC
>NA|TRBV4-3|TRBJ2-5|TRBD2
CASSQERGEETQYF
TGCGCCAGCAGCCAAGAACGGGGGGAAGAGACCCAGTACTTC